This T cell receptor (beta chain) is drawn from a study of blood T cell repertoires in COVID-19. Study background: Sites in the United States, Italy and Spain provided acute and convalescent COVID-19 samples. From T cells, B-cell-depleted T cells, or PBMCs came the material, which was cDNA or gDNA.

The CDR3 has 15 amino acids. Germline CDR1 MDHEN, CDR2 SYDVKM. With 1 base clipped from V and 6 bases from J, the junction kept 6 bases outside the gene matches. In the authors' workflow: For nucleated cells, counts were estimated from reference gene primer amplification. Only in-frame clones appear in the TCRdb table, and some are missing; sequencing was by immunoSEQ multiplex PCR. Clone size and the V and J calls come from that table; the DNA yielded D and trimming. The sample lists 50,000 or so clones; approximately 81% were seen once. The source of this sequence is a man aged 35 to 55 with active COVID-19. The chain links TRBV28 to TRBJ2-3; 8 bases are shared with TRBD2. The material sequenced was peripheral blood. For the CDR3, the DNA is TGTGCCAGCAGTTTATCAGGTAGCGGGGCGGATACGCAGTATTTT. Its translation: CASSLSGSGADTQYF.